The following is a T cell receptor (beta chain) sequence with its context. This clonotype was picked up many times. It has no known antigen specificity. No base quality information exists; no much larger clone differs at one position. Libraries were prepared through 5' RACE. For sequencing, a NextSeq 500 was employed. In the TCR library protocol, unique molecular identifiers were attached to individual cDNA molecules to correct for PCR bias and sequencing error. TCR alpha and beta chains were both sequenced, and the abundances of alpha and beta sequences in each sample were closely correlated with each other. The published analysis was carried out like this. Decombinator V4 was used to annotate TCR sequences for V gene, J gene and CDR3. Expanded TCRs were defined as changing significantly between any two time points under a Poisson model with p below 0.0001. TCR abundances were normalised to the total number of TCRs sequenced in each sample and reported as counts per million. MAIT TCRs were defined by TRAV1-2 paired with TRAJ12, TRAJ20 or TRAJ33, and iNKT TCRs by TRAV10 paired with TRAJ18. VDJdb, accessed 1 November 2021, was searched for CMV, EBV and SARS-CoV-2 annotated TCRs, with TCRs annotated for multiple antigens excluded. In TCRdb, the public reads were trimmed at Q25 with fastp and aligned with MiXCR, with productive beta chains retained. Rows are unified per CDR3 protein, each entry keeping the most common DNA and genes. What appears here as the V and J calls and clone size reflects TCRdb's work, not the paper's. The sample table records tens of thousands of distinct CDR3 sequences; 8% to 9% of these occur just once. Of the sample, approximately 15% is held by the ten largest clones.

These data originate in a study of early T cells in non-severe SARS-CoV-2 infection (dated by TCRdb to 2020 to 2022). Broadly, across the study: Bulk RNA from unsorted whole blood was used for TCR sequencing, so alpha and beta chains could not be paired. The investigation overall reported the following: Matching against VDJdb was skewed toward anti-spike CD8 responses, likely underestimated virus-specific expansions, and missed private and CD4 specificities.

A case-control design nested within a healthcare worker cohort in London, UK, was used, with weekly nasopharyngeal swab PCR tests and blood sampling performed. Healthcare workers were recruited during the week of the UK lockdown, between 23 and 31 March 2020, and followed weekly for up to 16 weeks. CDR1 MDHEN and CDR2 SYDVKM were looked up in the germline V gene. Spanning cysteine to phenylalanine, the CDR3 consists of 15 amino acids. Solely the CDR3 DNA is kept, with 45 bases framed from the first base. Trimming costs V 7 bases and J 3 bases, and their ends lie 17 bases apart. The specimen was whole blood. The rearranged chain carries TRBV28 and TRBJ2-3, with the D gene not clear enough to name. This TCR was sampled from an adult who was a healthcare worker with PCR-confirmed SARS-CoV-2 infection or an uninfected control (not recorded which). In nucleotide form, the sequence is TGTGCCAGCAATCTTCAGGCTTTGGCGACAGATACGCAGTATTTT. It encodes CASNLQALATDTQYF.